These 13 T cell receptor beta chains came from one sample sequenced in a study of spatial heterogeneity in lung cancer. Their specific antigens are unknown. The study, taken as a whole, reports: In tumors, expanded intratumoral alpha and beta TCR counts tracked mutation counts.

Sample time point: sample taken at primary tumor resection. TCRdb processed the 5' RACE reads anew with MiXCR; each CDR3 protein has one entry. The sample gives some 10,000 distinct CDR3 sequences, roughly 6.8% of which show up once; around 29% is in the top ten. The sequences come from lung tumor tissue, collected at surgery. The receptor set was obtained from a male donor with early-stage non-small cell lung cancer.

This clonotype is classed as medium-sized. The J gene is TRBJ2-7, the V gene TRBV10-3, with D perhaps given as TRBD1 or TRBD2 (5 bases each). Looked up from germline, CDR1 is ENHRY and CDR2 is SYGVKD. V lost 6 bases, J lost 7 bases, and 16 bases lay in between. The CDR3 is 13 amino acids. CDR3 sequence: CAIRGPGKGEQYF. The CDR3 DNA is TGTGCCATCAGGGGACCGGGCAAGGGGGAGCAGTACTTC.

This clonotype occurred a few times. V usage is TRBV6-2 or TRBV6-3 and J usage is TRBJ1-5, with unresolved D. With 2 bases removed from V and 4 bases from J, the gap between germline ends came to 12 bases. CDR1 and CDR2 from the germline V gene are MNHEY and SVGEGT. The CDR3 is made up of 15 amino acids. CDR3 in amino acids: CASSYGFSPNQPQHF. The CDR3 DNA reads as TGTGCCAGCAGTTACGGTTTTTCCCCTAATCAGCCCCAGCATTTT.

In this sample, this clonotype is medium-sized (0.01 to 0.1%). This chain connects TRBV9 to TRBJ2-7; a possible D gene is TRBD2 (6 bases). Trimming stripped 0 bases from V and 4 bases from J, with 14 bases between. CDR3 length equals 15 residues. Germline loops: CDR1 SGDLS, CDR2 YYNGEE. The CDR3 DNA is TGTGCCAGCAGCGTAGGGGACTCCGGGGGTTACGAGCAGTACTTC. Translated: CASSVGDSGGYEQYF.

Many counts were recorded for this clonotype. V gene TRBV5-4 combines with J gene TRBJ1-3; 7 bases fit TRBD1. Germline values: CDR1 SGHNT, CDR2 YYREEE (reference sequence). The length of the CDR3 is 15 residues. The ends lost 4 bases at V and 3 bases at J; junction bases unmatched: 7. The CDR3 DNA follows: TGTGCCAGCAGCCCGCAGGGGGAAGGTGGAAACACCATATATTTT. Encoded protein: CASSPQGEGGNTIYF. The variable domain in full, with the rest retrieved from reference TRBV5-4 and TRBJ1-3, is ETGVTQSPTHLIKTRGQQVTLRCSSQSGHNTVSWYQQALGQGPQFIFQYYREEENGRGNFPPRFSGLQFPNYSSELNVNALELDDSALYLCASSPQGEGGNTIYFGEGSWLTVV.

This clonotype was recorded at least ten times. V and J are TRBV5-4 and TRBJ1-2; no clear D gene. The CDR3 extends over 11 amino acids. Between the trimmed V and J ends, which lost 7 bases and 0 bases, there was a span of 4 bases. Per germline, CDR1 SGHNT and CDR2 YYREEE (reference sequence). Here the CDR3 DNA reads TGTGCCAGCGGTGCTAACTATGGCTACACCTTC. Amino acids: CASGANYGYTF.

This clonotype has ten or more counts. This rearrangement joins TRBV20-1 to TRBJ2-3; the D gene could be TRBD1 or TRBD2 (5 bases each). V was pared by 5 bases and J by 4 bases, with 10 bases between. CDR1 and CDR2 from the germline V gene are DFQATT and SNEGSKA (reference sequence). The CDR3 loop spans 12 amino acids. CDR3 nucleotide sequence: TGCAGTGCTGCAAGAGGGGCAGATACGCAGTATTTT. Its protein product is CSAARGADTQYF.

This clonotype has ten or more counts. V usage is TRBV30 and J usage is TRBJ1-2, with D possibly matching TRBD1 (5 bases). The CDR3 has 14 residues. Germline CDR1 and CDR2: GTSNPN and SVGIG (reference sequence). V gave up 6 bases and J gave up 2 bases, with 16 bases separating them. CDR3 sequence reads: CACLLGPGNYGYTF. DNA for the CDR3: TGTGCCTGCCTCCTGGGGCCCGGCAACTATGGCTACACCTTC.

This clonotype was counted between two and nine times. The chain uses TRBV7-3 and TRBJ2-2, with no clear D. CDR3 size: 13 residues. The V and J ends lost 5 bases and 6 bases respectively, with 10 bases between them. The germline CDR1 and CDR2 sequences are SGHTA and FQGTGA. CDR3 nucleotide sequence: TGTGCCAGCAGCCCAAAAAGTTCCGGGGAGCTGTTTTTT. This sequence encodes CASSPKSSGELFF.

This clonotype has a count of ten or more. The chain uses TRBV19 and TRBJ2-7; TRBD1 might be the D (5 bases). The CDR3 extends over 18 amino acids. Trimming took off 5 bases at V and 7 bases at J, with 30 bases between the two ends. Germline V lookup: CDR1 LNHDA, CDR2 SQIVND (reference sequence). The CDR3 here is CASSASHFWQGSPWEQYF. CDR3 coding DNA: TGTGCCAGTAGTGCAAGCCACTTCTGGCAGGGATCCCCCTGGGAGCAGTACTTC.

This clonotype was seen repeatedly, ten times or more. The chain is built from TRBV5-5 and TRBJ1-2, with TRBD1 matching 8 bases. Looked up from germline, CDR1 is SGHKS and CDR2 is YYEKEE (reference sequence). The CDR3 runs 20 residues. The trim removed 0 bases at V and 0 bases at J, leaving 16 bases unmatched. CDR3 sequence: CASSLVAGGLSSLSNYGYTF. The CDR3, as DNA: TGTGCCAGCAGCTTGGTGGCAGGGGGCCTATCTAGCCTATCTAACTATGGCTACACCTTC.

This clonotype was detected ten times or more. This rearrangement joins TRBV4-1 to TRBJ1-1, with unresolved D. This CDR3 is 14 amino acids long. V gave up 4 bases and J gave up 7 bases, with 16 bases separating them. CDR1 and CDR2 (germline): MGHRA, YSYEKL. This chain's CDR3 is CASSLEGVTGEAFF. The CDR3 DNA is TGCGCCAGCAGCCTGGAGGGAGTCACGGGTGAAGCTTTCTTT.

At least ten counts were recorded for this clonotype. V and J are TRBV18 and TRBJ2-7; no clear D gene. CDR3 length equals 14 residues. V lost 1 base and J lost 2, with 9 bases in between. From germline, CDR1 is KGHSH and CDR2 LQKENI. CDR3 sequence reads: CASSPLPQPYEQYF. The CDR3 region has the DNA TGTGCCAGCTCACCACTACCACAGCCCTACGAGCAGTACTTC.

This clonotype appeared many times. The chain has TRBV7-3 and TRBJ2-2; no reliable D call. Germline loops: CDR1 SGHTA, CDR2 FQGTGA. V lost 6 bases to trimming and J lost 6 bases, with 11 bases between them. CDR3 length: 13 amino acids. CDR3 region: CASSFEVSGELFF. CDR3 bases: TGTGCCAGCAGTTTCGAGGTATCCGGGGAGCTGTTTTTT.